A selection of T cell receptor beta chains follows, all from one sample in a study of blood T cell repertoires in COVID-19. Here immunoSEQ multiplex PCR was the method, and the copy in TCRdb shows in-frame clones only, minus some. The repertoire has about 300,000 clones, approximately 90% of them found once; the top ten carry about 4.2%. Sequenced input: PBMCs or T cells enriched from blood (not recorded which). Source of these receptors: a man younger than 40 who had recovered from COVID-19. The CDR3 runs from the conserved cysteine through the conserved F or W. D genes are given only for firm matches.

V: TRBV23-1
D: .
J: TRBJ1-2
CDR3: CASSQSRGEDGYTF

V: TRBV2
D: TRBD1
J: TRBJ1-1
CDR3: CASGTSGGTEAFF

V: TRBV6-2/TRBV6-3
D: TRBD1
J: TRBJ1-3
CDR3: CASSRQGAGNTIYF

V: TRBV7-6
D: .
J: TRBJ1-4
CDR3: CASSLAGGRSPEKLFF

V: TRBV19
D: .
J: TRBJ2-3
CDR3: CASSIDPLRVTQYF

V: TRBV11-2
D: TRBD2
J: TRBJ2-5
CDR3: CASSSWTSGVRTQYF

V: TRBV29-1
D: .
J: TRBJ2-7
CDR3: CSVALNVYEQYF

V: TRBV27
D: .
J: TRBJ2-7
CDR3: CASSGGQAYEQYF

V: TRBV7-9
D: .
J: TRBJ1-6
CDR3: CASSPVNSPLHF

V: TRBV18
D: TRBD2
J: TRBJ2-1
CDR3: CASSAGGRDTYNEQFF

V: TRBV10-2
D: TRBD1
J: TRBJ2-3
CDR3: CASNPGQSTDTQYF

V: TRBV19
D: TRBD2
J: TRBJ2-7
CDR3: CASSFGLAGGPYEQYF

V: TRBV9
D: .
J: TRBJ2-7
CDR3: CASSEDTPYEQYF

V: TRBV7-9
D: TRBD1
J: TRBJ1-4
CDR3: CASSALGQGNEKLFF

V: TRBV11-3
D: TRBD2
J: TRBJ2-1
CDR3: CASSLTSGGAHNEQFF

V: TRBV6-5
D: TRBD1
J: TRBJ2-7
CDR3: CASSQPGTASYEQYF

V: TRBV12-3/TRBV12-4
D: TRBD1
J: TRBJ1-2
CDR3: CASSPLGGRGYTF

V: TRBV3-1/TRBV3-2
D: TRBD2
J: TRBJ2-3
CDR3: CASSHGGTDTQYF

V: TRBV7-2
D: .
J: TRBJ2-1
CDR3: CASSLATLARNEQFF

V: TRBV7-2
D: .
J: TRBJ1-5
CDR3: CASSNEGGRDQPQHF

V: TRBV18
D: .
J: TRBJ1-5
CDR3: CASSPQNSNQPQHF

V: TRBV6-5
D: TRBD1
J: TRBJ1-3
CDR3: CASSYRLTGAGNTIYF

V: TRBV3-1/TRBV3-2
D: TRBD2
J: TRBJ2-3
CDR3: CASSQDTGGLRTDTQYF

V: TRBV6-6
D: TRBD2
J: TRBJ2-1
CDR3: CASRLAGHNEQFF

V: TRBV7-6
D: .
J: TRBJ2-7
CDR3: CASSPQEGRGYEQYF

V: TRBV18
D: .
J: TRBJ1-4
CDR3: CASSPRQPTTNEKLFF

V: TRBV24-1
D: TRBD1
J: TRBJ2-2
CDR3: CATSDLGQGTHTGELFF

V: TRBV5-1
D: TRBD1
J: TRBJ1-2
CDR3: CASSLQGSPSYGYTF

V: TRBV28
D: .
J: TRBJ1-1
CDR3: CASSSFGQTNTEAFF